These 21 T cell receptor beta chains came from one sample sequenced in a study of T cell responses to AZD1222 COVID-19 vaccine. Here immunoSEQ multiplex PCR was the method, and the copy in TCRdb shows in-frame clones only, minus some. This table has 95,000 to 150,000 clones, about 85% appearing once. The material was peripheral blood, obtained on day 0 of AZD1222 vaccination. The receptors derive from an adult in good health.

The rearrangement joins TRBV21-1 to TRBJ1-5. TRBV21-1 is a known pseudogene. This CDR3 spans 15 amino acids. This CDR3 reads CASSKGGRRGGAQHF. CDR3 coding DNA: TGTGCCAGCAGCAAAGGCGGGCGGCGAGGGGGGGCCCAGCATTTT.

The V call is TRBV13, the J call TRBJ2-2; TRBD2 might be the D (5 bases). Germline CDR1 PRHDT, CDR2 FYEKMQ (reference sequence). V was cut by 1 base and J by 0 bases, with 15 bases left in between. This CDR3 contains 18 residues. The CDR3 spells CASSLAREQRANTGELFF. Here the CDR3 DNA reads TGTGCCAGCAGCTTAGCCCGGGAACAACGAGCGAACACCGGGGAGCTGTTTTTT.

The chain couples TRBV27 to TRBJ2-2; 8 nucleotides line up with TRBD2. The CDR3 extends over 15 amino acids. Trimming at V came to 6 bases and at J to 5 bases, leaving 8 bases not matched to a gene. CDR1 is MNHEY and CDR2 is SMNVEV in the germline V gene (reference sequence). The CDR3 DNA is TGTGCCAGCAGCCGAAAGCGGGGGAAAACCGGGGAGCTGTTTTTT. Translating it yields CASSRKRGKTGELFF.

The chain couples TRBV7-2 to TRBJ1-3; tentatively, D is TRBD1 (6 bases). Germline-derived CDR1 and CDR2 are SGHTA and FQGNSA. V was cut by 3 bases and J by 3 bases, with 15 bases left in between. CDR3 size: 16 residues. CDR3 coding DNA: TGTGCCAGCAGCTTGAGACCCACAGGGATTGGAAACACCATATATTTT. Protein: CASSLRPTGIGNTIYF.

This rearrangement joins TRBV20-1 to TRBJ2-1; the D gene is possibly TRBD1 (6 bases). The V gene lost 6 bases and the J gene lost 9 bases, with 12 bases spanning the gap. The CDR3 contains 11 residues. Germline V gene lookup returns CDR1 DFQATT and CDR2 SNEGSKA (reference sequence). The CDR3: CSAPRGREQFF. The CDR3 DNA reads TGCAGTGCCCCCAGGGGTCGTGAGCAGTTCTTC.

This clone was seen only once. V usage is TRBV11-2 and J usage is TRBJ1-4; a possible D gene is TRBD1 (5 bases). Germline CDR1 and CDR2: SGHAT and FQNNGV. Trimming shortened V by 1 base and J by 8 bases, and 17 bases separated the two germline ends. The CDR3 spans 16 residues. CDR3: CASSLASTGTGEKLFF. The DNA of the CDR3 is TGTGCCAGCAGCTTAGCCTCGACCGGGACTGGCGAAAAACTGTTTTTT.

This chain uses TRBV25-1 with TRBJ1-1; 8 nucleotides align to TRBD1. CDR1 is MGHDK, CDR2 SYGVNS, per germline. V lost 6 bases, J lost 5 bases, and 11 bases stayed unmatched. The length of the CDR3 is 15 residues. CDR3 DNA: TGTGCCAGCAGACCTGAGACAGGGGTAGGGACTGAAGCTTTCTTT. It encodes CASRPETGVGTEAFF.

V is TRBV6-5 and J is TRBJ1-4; D might be TRBD1 (5 bases). CDR1 is MNHEY, CDR2 SVGAGI, per germline. Trimming took 6 bases from V and 2 from J, leaving 13 bases between them. The CDR3 is 15 residues long. CDR3 sequence: CASRALRGTNEKLFF. CDR3 nucleotide sequence: TGTGCCAGCAGAGCACTGCGGGGGACTAATGAAAAACTGTTTTTT.

The CDR3 reads CASSLPGAPSEQYF. CDR3 DNA sequence: TGTGCCAGCAGCTTACCGGGGGCCCCCTCCGAGCAGTACTTC. The chain combines TRBV7-9 with TRBJ2-7; D tentatively fits TRBD1 or TRBD2 (6 bases each). The germline V gene has CDR1 SEHNR and CDR2 FQNEAQ (reference sequence). Trimming took 2 bases from V and 6 from J, leaving 14 bases between them. There are 14 residues in the CDR3. Filled out from reference TRBV7-9 and TRBJ2-7, the complete variable domain reads DTGVSQNPRHKITKRGQNVTFRCDPISEHNRLYWYRQTLGQGPEFLTYFQNEAQLEKSRLLSDRFSAERPKGSFSTLEIQRTEQGDSAMYLCASSLPGAPSEQYFGPGTRLTVT.

The chain uses TRBV25-1 and TRBJ1-5; the D is unclear. Germline CDR1 is MGHDK and CDR2 is SYGVNS. The V end was cut by 2 bases, the J end by 2 bases, with 7 bases between. The CDR3 extends over 14 amino acids. The CDR3 DNA is TGTGCCAGCAGTGAAGGGTCTCGCAATCAGCCCCAGCATTTT. Residues: CASSEGSRNQPQHF.

This chain joins TRBV11-3 and TRBJ2-7; D tentatively reads TRBD1 or TRBD2 (7 bases each). CDR3 length equals 15 residues. With 5 bases removed from V and 3 bases from J, the gap between germline ends came to 17 bases. The germline V gene encodes CDR1 SGHNT and CDR2 YENEEA. The CDR3 loop is CASSPSGAGGYEQYF. The CDR3 region has the DNA TGTGCCAGCAGCCCCAGCGGGGCAGGGGGCTACGAGCAGTACTTC. The full variable domain, its missing parts supplied by reference TRBV11-3 and TRBJ2-7, is EAGVVQSPRYKIIEKKQPVAFWCNPISGHNTLYWYLQNLGQGPELLIRYENEEAVDDSQLPKDRFSAERLKGVDSTLKIQPAELGDSAVYLCASSPSGAGGYEQYFGPGTRLTVT.

The chain joins TRBV9 to TRBJ1-2, with 10 positions matching TRBD1. Germline loops: CDR1 SGDLS, CDR2 YYNGEE. The CDR3 is made up of 15 amino acids. The V gene end was trimmed by 1 base and the J gene end by 10 bases; junction bases not matched to a gene: 10. This CDR3 is CASSVRPGQGNTYTF. The CDR3 region has the DNA TGTGCCAGCAGCGTAAGGCCGGGACAGGGGAATACCTACACCTTC.

J is TRBJ1-4 and V is TRBV4-3; D perhaps matches TRBD1 (6 bases). The germline gives CDR1 LGHNA, CDR2 YSLEER. This CDR3 has 16 amino acids. V was cut by 0 bases and J by 3 bases, with 11 bases left in between. The CDR3 reads CASSQEQGWSNEKLFF. The CDR3 DNA follows: TGCGCCAGCAGCCAAGAGCAGGGGTGGTCTAATGAAAAACTGTTTTTT.

The chain joins TRBV7-2 to TRBJ1-2, with TRBD1 identical over 8 bases. Unmatched junction bases numbered 11, after V lost 2 bases and J lost 0 bases. There are 18 residues in the CDR3. Germline CDR1 reads SGHTA; CDR2 reads FQGNSA. The CDR3 loop is CASSLLSPGTGANYGYTF. In DNA, the CDR3 is TGTGCCAGCAGCTTACTTTCCCCGGGGACAGGAGCTAACTATGGCTACACCTTC. Full variable domain (outside the CDR3, taken from reference TRBV7-2 and TRBJ1-2): GAGVSQSPSNKVTEKGKDVELRCDPISGHTALYWYRQSLGQGLEFLIYFQGNSAPDKSGLPSDRFSAERTGGSVSTLTIQRTQQEDSAVYLCASSLLSPGTGANYGYTFGSGTRLTVV.

The chain combines TRBV9 with TRBJ2-5, with 12 bases lining up with TRBD2. The CDR3 length is 17 residues. The V and J ends lost 0 bases and 5 bases, in that order; junction bases with no gene match: 8. Germline V gene data show CDR1 as SGDLS and CDR2 as YYNGEE. Written as DNA, the CDR3 is TGTGCCAGCAGCGTAGGCGTAAGGACTAGCGGGGATGAGACCCAGTACTTC. Its protein is CASSVGVRTSGDETQYF.

The J gene is TRBJ1-1, the V gene TRBV7-2; D is uncertain. CDR1 is SGHTA and CDR2 is FQGNSA in the germline V gene. V was clipped by 5 bases and J by 1 base, with 8 bases between them. The length of the CDR3 is 13 residues. CDR3 loop: CASSHKENTEAFF. The DNA for the CDR3 is TGTGCCAGCAGCCATAAAGAGAACACTGAAGCTTTCTTT.

The CDR3 sequence: CASSSLVGSSGNTIYF. The CDR3 nucleotides read TGTGCCAGCAGTTCCCTCGTGGGGAGCTCTGGAAACACCATATATTTT. J is TRBJ1-3 and V is TRBV28; D uncertain. Trimming removed 4 bases at V and 0 bases at J, with 13 bases between. The CDR3 extends over 16 amino acids. The germline CDR1 and CDR2 sequences are MDHEN and SYDVKM. The full variable domain, completed using reference TRBV28 and TRBJ1-3, is DVKVTQSSRYLVKRTGEKVFLECVQDMDHENMFWYRQDPGLGLRLIYFSYDVKMKEKGDIPEGYSVSREKKERFSLILESASTNQTSMYLCASSSLVGSSGNTIYFGEGSWLTVV.

This chain joins TRBV27 and TRBJ2-7; D possibly matches TRBD1 or TRBD2 (7 bases each). Between the trimmed V and J ends, which lost 7 bases and 7 bases, there was a span of 26 bases. Germline lookup yields CDR1 MNHEY and CDR2 SMNVEV (reference sequence). The CDR3 extends over 16 amino acids. As DNA, the CDR3 is TGTGCCAGCAAGCCGTCGGGGGGCAGGGGGGCAGGAGAGCAGTACTTC. It is translated as CASKPSGGRGAGEQYF.

The chain joins TRBV15 to TRBJ1-4; D uncertain. Germline CDR1 is LNHNV and CDR2 is YYDKDF (reference sequence). Trimming removed 6 bases from V and 5 bases from J, with 10 bases in between. The CDR3 consists of 13 residues. The CDR3 nucleotides read TGTGCCACCAGGCGGGGTCGCAATGAAAAACTGTTTTTT. It codes for CATRRGRNEKLFF. The full variable domain, its missing parts supplied by reference TRBV15 and TRBJ1-4, is DAMVIQNPRYQVTQFGKPVTLSCSQTLNHNVMYWYQQKSSQAPKLLFHYYDKDFNNEADTPDNFQSRRPNTSFCFLDIRSPGLGDTAMYLCATRRGRNEKLFFGSGTQLSVL.

In this sample, this clone turned up a few times. The chain links TRBV21-1 to TRBJ1-1. TRBV21-1 is described as a pseudogene. This CDR3 comprises 16 residues. The CDR3 is CASSKVGGGRETEAFF. In nucleotides, the CDR3 is TGTGCCAGCAGCAAAGTGGGTGGGGGAAGAGAAACTGAAGCTTTCTTT.

This rearrangement joins TRBV10-1 to TRBJ1-5; D uncertain. CDR3 length equals 16 residues. Germline V gene lookup returns CDR1 WNHNN and CDR2 SYGVQD (reference sequence). V was trimmed by 0 bases and J by 0 bases, leaving 9 bases between them. CDR3 sequence (DNA): TGCGCCAGCAGTGAGTCGACAAGACTTAGCAATCAGCCCCAGCATTTT. Protein product: CASSESTRLSNQPQHF.